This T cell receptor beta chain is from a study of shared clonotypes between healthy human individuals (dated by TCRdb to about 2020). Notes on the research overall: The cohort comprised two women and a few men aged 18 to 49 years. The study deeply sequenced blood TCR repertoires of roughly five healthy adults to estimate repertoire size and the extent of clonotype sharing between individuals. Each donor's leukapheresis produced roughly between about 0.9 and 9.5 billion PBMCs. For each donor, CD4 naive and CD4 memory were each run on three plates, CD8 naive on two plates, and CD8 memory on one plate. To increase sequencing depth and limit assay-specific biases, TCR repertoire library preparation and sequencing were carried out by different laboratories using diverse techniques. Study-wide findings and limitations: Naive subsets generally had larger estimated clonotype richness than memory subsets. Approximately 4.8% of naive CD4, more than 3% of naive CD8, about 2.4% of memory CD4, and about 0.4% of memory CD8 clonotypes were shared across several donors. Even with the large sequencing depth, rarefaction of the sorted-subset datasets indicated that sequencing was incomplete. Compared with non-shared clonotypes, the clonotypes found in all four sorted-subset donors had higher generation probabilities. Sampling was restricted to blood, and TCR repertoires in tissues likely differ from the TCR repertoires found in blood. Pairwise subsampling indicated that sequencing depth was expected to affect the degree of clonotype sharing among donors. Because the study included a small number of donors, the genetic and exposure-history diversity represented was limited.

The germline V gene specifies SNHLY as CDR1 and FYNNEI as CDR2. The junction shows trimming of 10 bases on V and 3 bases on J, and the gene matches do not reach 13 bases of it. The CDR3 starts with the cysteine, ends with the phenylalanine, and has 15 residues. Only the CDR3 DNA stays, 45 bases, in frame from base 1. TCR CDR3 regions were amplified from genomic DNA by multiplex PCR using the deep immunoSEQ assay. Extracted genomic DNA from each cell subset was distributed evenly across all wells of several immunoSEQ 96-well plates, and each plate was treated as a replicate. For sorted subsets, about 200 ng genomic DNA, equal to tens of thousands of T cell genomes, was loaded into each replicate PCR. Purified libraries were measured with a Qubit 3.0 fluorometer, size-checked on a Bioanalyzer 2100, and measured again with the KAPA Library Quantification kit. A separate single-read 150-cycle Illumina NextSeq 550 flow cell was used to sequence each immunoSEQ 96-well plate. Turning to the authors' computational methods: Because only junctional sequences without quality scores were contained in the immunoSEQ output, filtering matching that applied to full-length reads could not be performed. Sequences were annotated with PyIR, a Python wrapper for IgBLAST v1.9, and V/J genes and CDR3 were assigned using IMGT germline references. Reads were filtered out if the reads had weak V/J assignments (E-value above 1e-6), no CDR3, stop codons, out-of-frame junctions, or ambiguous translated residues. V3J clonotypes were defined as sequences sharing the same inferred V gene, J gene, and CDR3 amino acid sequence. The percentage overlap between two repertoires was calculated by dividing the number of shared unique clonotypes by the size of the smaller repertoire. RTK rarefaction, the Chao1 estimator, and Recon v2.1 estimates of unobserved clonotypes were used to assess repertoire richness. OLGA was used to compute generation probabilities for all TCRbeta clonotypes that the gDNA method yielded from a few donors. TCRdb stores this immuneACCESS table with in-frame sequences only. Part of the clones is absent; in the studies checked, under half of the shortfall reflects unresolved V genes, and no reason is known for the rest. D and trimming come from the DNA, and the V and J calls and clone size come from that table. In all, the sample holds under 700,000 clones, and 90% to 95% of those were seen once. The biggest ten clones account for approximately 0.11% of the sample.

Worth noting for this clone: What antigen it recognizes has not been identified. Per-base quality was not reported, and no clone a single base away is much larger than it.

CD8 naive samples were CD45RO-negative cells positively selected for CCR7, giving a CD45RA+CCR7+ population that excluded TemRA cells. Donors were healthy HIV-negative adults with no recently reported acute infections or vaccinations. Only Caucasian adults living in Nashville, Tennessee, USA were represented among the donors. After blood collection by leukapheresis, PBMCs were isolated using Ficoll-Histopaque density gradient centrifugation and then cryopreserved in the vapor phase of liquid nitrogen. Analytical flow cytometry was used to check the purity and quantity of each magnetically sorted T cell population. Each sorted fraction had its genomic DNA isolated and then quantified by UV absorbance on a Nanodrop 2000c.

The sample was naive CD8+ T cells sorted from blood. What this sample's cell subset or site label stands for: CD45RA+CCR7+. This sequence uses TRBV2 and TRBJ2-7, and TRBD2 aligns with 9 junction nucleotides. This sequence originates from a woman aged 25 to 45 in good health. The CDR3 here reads CATRVGASGIYEQYF. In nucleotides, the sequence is TGTGCCACAAGGGTTGGGGCTAGCGGGATCTACGAGCAGTACTTC.